The text below deals with one T cell receptor beta chain. Its antigen is undetermined. The PCR was carried out with 60 Vbeta primers and 13 Jbeta primers. Data came from immunoSEQ multiplex PCR; TCRdb stores just in-frame clones and leaves some out. Of nearly 200,000 clones listed, about nine tenths were seen once; the top ten hold around 1.4%. The data were taken from a study of cytomegalovirus exposure and HLA in healthy donors. As for the study in general: Drawn from HLA-typed donors, approximately 85 million unique TCRs were held in an early data release. Study conclusions and caveats: Information on immune exposure was restricted to one variable (CMV serostatus).

The CDR3 covers 15 residues. Per the germline V gene, CDR1 is SEHNR and CDR2 is FQNEAQ (reference sequence). V trimming: 7 bases; J trimming: 1 base; junction bases outside the gene matches: 9. The chain joins TRBV7-9 to TRBJ2-5; 7 nucleotides align to TRBD1. This receptor was obtained from a man younger than 45 in good health and CMV-seronegative. The material sequenced was PBMCs. The CDR3 DNA is TGTGCCAGCAACCCACCGGACAGGACCCAAGAGACCCAGTACTTC. This sequence encodes CASNPPDRTQETQYF. Complete variable domain (other parts from reference TRBV7-9 and TRBJ2-5): DTGVSQNPRHKITKRGQNVTFRCDPISEHNRLYWYRQTLGQGPEFLTYFQNEAQLEKSRLLSDRFSAERPKGSFSTLEIQRTEQGDSAMYLCASNPPDRTQETQYFGPGTRLLVL.